One sample yielded the 2 T cell receptor beta chains listed below, sequenced in a study of cytomegalovirus exposure and HLA in healthy donors. Both 60 Vbeta primers and 13 Jbeta primers went into the PCR. Sequenced by immunoSEQ multiplex PCR; TCRdb stores in-frame clones only, minus some. The table shows approximately 110,000 clones, with roughly three quarters occurring only once. Sequenced: PBMCs. The receptors stem from a man between 25 and 39 years old in good health and CMV-seronegative.

In this sample, this clone turned up a few times. The chain recombines TRBV27 with TRBJ1-1; 8 positions match TRBD1. The germline V gene has CDR1 MNHEY and CDR2 SMNVEV (reference sequence). The CDR3 extends over 15 amino acids. Losses at the gene ends were 1 base for V and 4 bases for J; bases not matched to a gene: 5. The CDR3 DNA follows: TGTGCCAGCAGTTTATTACGACAGGGGAGCACTGAAGCTTTCTTT. This translates into CASSLLRQGSTEAFF.

V gene TRBV5-1 combines with J gene TRBJ2-7; 11 nucleotides match TRBD1. The CDR3 contains 16 residues. The trim removed 4 bases at V and 8 bases at J, leaving 14 bases unmatched. Per the germline V gene, CDR1 is SGHRS and CDR2 is YFSETQ. CDR3 in DNA: TGCGCCAGCAGCCCAAACGGACAGGGGGCCGCTACCAAGCAGTACTTC. Amino acids: CASSPNGQGAATKQYF.